A selection of T cell receptor beta chains follows, all from one sample in a study of T cell responses to AZD1222 COVID-19 vaccine. Profiling relied on immunoSEQ multiplex PCR, and the TCRdb table lists in-frame clones only, not all of them. There are approximately 150,000 clones in the sample; about 92% occur only once, and about 1% lies in the top ten. Sequencing was performed on peripheral blood, taken on day 0 of AZD1222 vaccination. The receptor set was obtained from an adult in good health. The CDR3 runs from the conserved cysteine through the conserved F or W. D genes are given only for firm matches. Clone size appears in some rows only: once, few, many, or a class for an expanded clone.

v_gene	d_gene	j_gene	abundance	CDR3nt	CDR3aa
TRBV27	TRBD2	TRBJ2-1	.	TGTGCCAGCACACCGACTAGCGGGCTTAACAATGAGCAGTTCTTC	CASTPTSGLNNEQFF
TRBV7-8	.	TRBJ1-5	once	TGTGCCAGCAGCCCTTACGATCGAGAGTATAGCAATCAGCCCCAGCATTTT	CASSPYDREYSNQPQHF
TRBV6-4	.	TRBJ2-3	.	TGTGCCAGCAGTGAGACGCCTTCGGGGGGCTTAGATACGCAGTATTTT	CASSETPSGGLDTQYF
TRBV28	.	TRBJ1-4	.	TGTGCCAGCAGTTTACCCCAAAGAAATGAAAAACTGTTTTTT	CASSLPQRNEKLFF
TRBV24-1	TRBD1	TRBJ2-3	.	TGTGCCACCAGTGATTTCTCGACAGGGGAGACAGATACGCAGTATTTT	CATSDFSTGETDTQYF
TRBV2	.	TRBJ1-2	.	TGTGCCAGCAGTGAAGCCGGGGGGAACTATGGCTACACCTTC	CASSEAGGNYGYTF
TRBV28	TRBD1	TRBJ1-3	.	TGTGCCAGCAGTAAGACAGGGGTTGGAAACACCATATATTTT	CASSKTGVGNTIYF
TRBV27	TRBD1	TRBJ1-6	.	TGTGCCAGCAGTTCCCGGGACAGGGGGCCGTCCTATAATTCACCCCTCCACTTT	CASSSRDRGPSYNSPLHF
TRBV12-3/TRBV12-4	.	TRBJ1-1	few	TGTGCCAGCAGTCCAGGGTATTCCACTGAAGCTTTCTTT	CASSPGYSTEAFF
TRBV19	.	TRBJ1-3	.	TGTGCCAGTAGCCCCAGCTCTGGAAACACCATATATTTT	CASSPSSGNTIYF
TRBV6-1	.	TRBJ1-2	.	TGTGCCAGCAGTGAAGGGAGTAACTATGGCTACACCTTC	CASSEGSNYGYTF
TRBV5-1	TRBD1	TRBJ1-1	.	TGCGCCAGCAGCTTACAGGGGAGCACTGAAGCTTTCTTT	CASSLQGSTEAFF
TRBV11-3	.	TRBJ2-3	.	TGTGCCAGCAGCCTATGGGACTCGGGCACAGATACGCAGTATTTT	CASSLWDSGTDTQYF
TRBV30	.	TRBJ1-1	.	TGTGCCTGGCCAGGGGAGCTAAACACTGAAGCTTTCTTT	CAWPGELNTEAFF
TRBV24-1	.	TRBJ1-2	.	TGTGCCACCAGTGATCCCCCGACGGGCAACTATGGCTACACCTTC	CATSDPPTGNYGYTF
TRBV6-2/TRBV6-3	.	TRBJ1-1	.	TGTGCCAGCAGCCCCGGCAGGGTTAACACTGAAGCTTTCTTT	CASSPGRVNTEAFF
TRBV7-8	.	TRBJ2-2	once	TGTGCCAGCAGCGCTCCGGGACTCCTACTCGCGAACACCGGGGAGCTGTTTTTT	CASSAPGLLLANTGELFF
TRBV6-4	.	TRBJ2-3	once	TGTGCCAGCAGTGACTCAGGGGGGGGCACAGATACGCAGTATTTT	CASSDSGGGTDTQYF
TRBV6-5	.	TRBJ1-5	.	TGTGCCAGCAGTTACGCTAGCGGGCGTCAGCCCCAGCATTTT	CASSYASGRQPQHF
TRBV20-1	.	TRBJ2-3	.	TGCAGTGCTAGAAGGACAGATACGCAGTATTTT	CSARRTDTQYF
TRBV28	.	TRBJ1-2	.	TGTGCCAGCAGTTTGAGGGCAGCCGGTGGCTACACCTTC	CASSLRAAGGYTF
TRBV15	TRBD1	TRBJ2-4	.	TGTGCCACCAGCGCTGACAGGGTCCTAAACATTCAGTACTTC	CATSADRVLNIQYF
TRBV7-2	TRBD1	TRBJ1-1	.	TGTGCCAGCAGCCCTCAGGGGGCGGTTAAGAGAACTGAAGCTTTCTTT	CASSPQGAVKRTEAFF
TRBV2	.	TRBJ1-5	.	TGTGCCAGCAGTGCCCAGGGTATTAGCAATCAGCCCCAGCATTTT	CASSAQGISNQPQHF
TRBV4-2	.	TRBJ2-5	.	TGTGCCAGCAGCCCAAGATTGGCGCGGCAAGAGACCCAGTACTTC	CASSPRLARQETQYF
TRBV5-1	.	TRBJ1-6	.	TGCGCCAGCAGCATTGGGGGGACGACGAGATCACCCCTCCACTTT	CASSIGGTTRSPLHF
TRBV5-1	.	TRBJ1-1	.	TGCGCCAGCAGCGATTGGGGGAACACTGAAGCTTTCTTT	CASSDWGNTEAFF
TRBV4-1	.	TRBJ1-3	.	TGCGCCAGCCGACCCTTCTCTGGAAACACCATATATTTT	CASRPFSGNTIYF
TRBV7-3	.	TRBJ1-1	.	TGTGCCAGCAGCTTAATGGGGGAATCTGAAGCTTTCTTT	CASSLMGESEAFF
TRBV29-1	.	TRBJ1-2	once	TGCAGCGCCCGGCCCGGGCGGGGGGAGGGCTACACCTTC	CSARPGRGEGYTF
TRBV5-1	.	TRBJ2-6	.	TGCGCCAGCAGCTTAGGAGCCTCTGGGGCCAACGTCCTGACTTTC	CASSLGASGANVLTF
TRBV6-1	.	TRBJ2-4	.	TGTGCCAGCAGTGAAGGTGTTGGAAACATTCAGTACTTC	CASSEGVGNIQYF
TRBV5-1	TRBD1	TRBJ1-4	.	TGCGCCAGCAGCTTGGGAAACAGGGGCGGCGAAAAACTGTTTTTT	CASSLGNRGGEKLFF